These T cell receptor beta chains were read from a single sample in a study of blood T cell repertoires in COVID-19. Generated by immunoSEQ multiplex PCR, the TCRdb table keeps only in-frame clones and is missing some. The sample contains some 80,000 clones, 88% of which appear only once. Sequencing was performed on peripheral blood. Source of these receptors: a human donor in a cohort sampled during active COVID-19. Both conserved end residues are part of each CDR3. The D gene is left open where the match is weak. Clone size appears in some rows only: once, few, many, or a class for an expanded clone.

.,.,TRBV11-1,TRBJ1-6,CASSSLGETSPLHF,TGTGCCAGCAGCTCGCTAGGGGAAACATCACCCCTCCACTTT
.,TRBD2,TRBV10-3,TRBJ2-1,CAISDSGGSYNEQFF,TGTGCCATCAGTGATAGCGGGGGGAGCTACAATGAGCAGTTCTTC
.,.,TRBV6-1,TRBJ1-4,CASSEQGNEKLFF,TGTGCCAGCAGTGAACAGGGGAATGAAAAACTGTTTTTT
.,.,TRBV7-2,TRBJ2-5,CASSLVATQYF,TGTGCCAGCAGCTTAGTAGCGACCCAGTACTTC
.,TRBD1,TRBV4-1,TRBJ1-2,CASSQDITGGAISGYTF,TGCGCCAGCAGCCAAGATATAACAGGGGGCGCGATAAGTGGCTACACCTTC
.,.,TRBV11-2,TRBJ2-2,CASSLGWRRTGELFF,TGTGCCAGCAGCTTAGGCTGGAGACGGACCGGGGAGCTGTTTTTT
.,TRBD2,TRBV9,TRBJ2-1,CASSVGGAGGPTEQFF,TGTGCCAGCAGCGTAGGAGGTGCGGGGGGCCCCACTGAGCAGTTCTTC
.,.,TRBV7-3,TRBJ2-1,CASSTGHNEQFF,TGTGCCAGCAGCACAGGGCACAATGAGCAGTTCTTC
.,TRBD1,TRBV28,TRBJ2-7,CASRTGTGGLEQYF,TGTGCCAGCAGAACCGGGACAGGGGGCCTCGAGCAGTACTTC
.,TRBD1,TRBV19,TRBJ1-5,CASGSWVDRTRGIFQPQHF,TGTGCCAGCGGAAGTTGGGTGGACAGGACCCGGGGGATTTTTCAGCCCCAGCATTTT
.,TRBD1,TRBV11-2,TRBJ2-1,CASRRTGENEQFF,TGTGCCAGCAGACGGACAGGGGAGAATGAGCAGTTCTTC
.,.,TRBV5-6,TRBJ1-5,CASSLVSHNQPQHF,TGTGCCAGCAGCTTGGTTTCCCACAATCAGCCCCAGCATTTT
few,.,TRBV10-3,TRBJ1-1,CAISEPGGDTEAFF,TGTGCCATCAGTGAACCGGGGGGGGACACTGAAGCTTTCTTT
.,.,TRBV11-3,TRBJ2-1,CASSSQGPDDEQFF,TGTGCCAGCAGCTCCCAGGGCCCCGACGATGAGCAGTTCTTC
few,.,TRBV18,TRBJ1-4,CASSPPARGESNEKLFF,TGTGCCAGCTCACCACCGGCACGGGGGGAGAGTAATGAAAAACTGTTTTTT
.,.,TRBV2,TRBJ1-3,CASSTRQSPGNTIYF,TGTGCCAGCAGTACCCGACAATCACCTGGAAACACCATATATTTT
.,TRBD1,TRBV7-9,TRBJ1-4,CASSQSGGDEKLFF,TGTGCCAGCAGCCAATCAGGGGGAGATGAAAAACTGTTTTTT
once,TRBD1,TRBV6-4,TRBJ2-2,CASSEGQGRWTGELFF,TGTGCCAGCAGTGAAGGACAGGGGAGATGGACCGGGGAGCTGTTTTTT
.,.,TRBV11-2,TRBJ2-5,CASSLADMGAETQYF,TGTGCCAGCAGCTTAGCTGACATGGGGGCAGAGACCCAGTACTTC
.,.,TRBV7-9,TRBJ2-7,CASSPWRTEIYEQYF,TGTGCCAGCAGCCCGTGGAGGACAGAGATCTACGAGCAGTACTTC
.,TRBD2,TRBV2,TRBJ2-3,CASSELLAGVPSDTQYF,TGTGCCAGCAGTGAACTTCTAGCGGGAGTTCCGTCAGATACGCAGTATTTT
.,.,TRBV5-5,TRBJ2-2,CASSLGATGITGELFF,TGTGCCAGCAGCTTGGGGGCCACAGGAATCACCGGGGAGCTGTTTTTT
.,.,TRBV5-1,TRBJ2-4,CASSLGRAAKNIQYF,TGCGCCAGCAGCTTGGGCAGGGCGGCCAAAAACATTCAGTACTTC
.,.,TRBV6-2/TRBV6-3,TRBJ1-1,CASSYVSPSEAFF,TGTGCCAGCAGTTACGTGTCCCCCTCTGAAGCTTTCTTT
few,TRBD2,TRBV6-5,TRBJ2-7,CASTNRLALYEQYF,TGTGCCAGCACCAATAGACTAGCTCTGTACGAGCAGTACTTC